These T cell receptor beta chains were read from a single sample in a study of response to subunit inactivated influenza vaccine. MiXCR was run by TCRdb on the RT-PCR reads, yielding one entry per CDR3 protein. The sample includes over 400,000 distinct CDR3 sequences, approximately 12% seen only once; the top ten take 13%. The sequenced sample was PBMCs from blood, obtained roughly 45 days after vaccination. These receptors all stem from a man aged 45-60 years who received an inactivated influenza vaccine. Both conserved end residues are part of each CDR3. Each record gives: V gene, J gene, D gene, clone size, CDR3 DNA, CDR3 protein. A D gene is named only where the DNA matches it firmly. Some rows have no size entry. The others give once, few or many, or a class for an expanded clone.

V gene: TRBV5-1; J gene: TRBJ2-3; D gene: .; clone size: few; CDR3 DNA: TGCGCCAGCGCCGACTCTCCGGGGGCGCCAGGCACAGATACGCAGTATTTT; CDR3 protein: CASADSPGAPGTDTQYF
V gene: TRBV5-1; J gene: TRBJ2-7; D gene: .; clone size: many; CDR3 DNA: TGCGCCAGCAGCTTCCCCACGGGGAGCTCCTACGAGCAGTACTTC; CDR3 protein: CASSFPTGSSYEQYF
V gene: TRBV7-3; J gene: TRBJ2-2; D gene: .; clone size: few; CDR3 DNA: TGTGCCAGCAGCACCCGGGAGTCCGGGGAGCTGTTTTTT; CDR3 protein: CASSTRESGELFF
V gene: TRBV6-2/TRBV6-3; J gene: TRBJ2-1; D gene: TRBD2; clone size: few; CDR3 DNA: TGTGCCAGCAGTCCCGGGACTAGCCAATACAATGAGCAGTTCTTC; CDR3 protein: CASSPGTSQYNEQFF
V gene: TRBV20-1; J gene: TRBJ2-5; D gene: TRBD2; clone size: .; CDR3 DNA: TGCAGTGCTAGAGATATGGCGGGGGGTATGGAGACCCAGTACTTC; CDR3 protein: CSARDMAGGMETQYF
V gene: TRBV11-1; J gene: TRBJ1-6; D gene: .; clone size: few; CDR3 DNA: TGTGCCAGCAGCTATCGACCGGGATCCAGCTCCTATAATTCACCCCTCCACTTT; CDR3 protein: CASSYRPGSSSYNSPLHF
V gene: TRBV5-6; J gene: TRBJ2-5; D gene: TRBD1; clone size: .; CDR3 DNA: TGTGCCAGCAGCGGGACAGGGGAAGGAGAGACCCAGTACTTC; CDR3 protein: CASSGTGEGETQYF
V gene: TRBV7-6; J gene: TRBJ2-7; D gene: TRBD1; clone size: .; CDR3 DNA: TGTGCCAGCAGCAAAGGGACAGCTAGCTACGAGCAGTACTTC; CDR3 protein: CASSKGTASYEQYF
V gene: TRBV7-9; J gene: TRBJ2-2; D gene: .; clone size: few; CDR3 DNA: TGTGCCAGCAGCGACCGGGACGCAACCGGGGAGCTGTTTTTT; CDR3 protein: CASSDRDATGELFF
V gene: TRBV5-1; J gene: TRBJ1-1; D gene: .; clone size: .; CDR3 DNA: TGCGCCAGCACCAGGGACGAGTCGAACACTGAAGCTTTCTTT; CDR3 protein: CASTRDESNTEAFF
V gene: TRBV7-2; J gene: TRBJ2-7; D gene: .; clone size: many; CDR3 DNA: TGTGCCAGCAGCTTTAACCCGGCAGTTCCGTCCTACGAGCAGTACTTC; CDR3 protein: CASSFNPAVPSYEQYF
V gene: TRBV3-1; J gene: TRBJ2-2; D gene: TRBD1; clone size: .; CDR3 DNA: TGTGCCTGCAGCCTCCGGGACAGGGGCCCCGGGGAGCTGTTTTTT; CDR3 protein: CACSLRDRGPGELFF
V gene: TRBV3-1; J gene: TRBJ1-1; D gene: TRBD1; clone size: few; CDR3 DNA: TGTGCCAGCAGCAACGTGGGACAGGGTACAGCTGAAGCTTTCTTT; CDR3 protein: CASSNVGQGTAEAFF
V gene: TRBV18; J gene: TRBJ2-5; D gene: .; clone size: .; CDR3 DNA: TGTGCCAGCTCACCACCGGGGGCGAGAGAGACCCAGTACTTC; CDR3 protein: CASSPPGARETQYF
V gene: TRBV27; J gene: TRBJ2-1; D gene: TRBD2; clone size: .; CDR3 DNA: TGTGCCAGCAGTTTATATTTAGCGGGAATTAAGGATGAGCAGTTCTTC; CDR3 protein: CASSLYLAGIKDEQFF
V gene: TRBV5-1; J gene: TRBJ1-1; D gene: .; clone size: few; CDR3 DNA: TGCGCCAGCAGCTTGTTTCCAGAGAACACTGAAGCTTTCTTT; CDR3 protein: CASSLFPENTEAFF
V gene: TRBV10-3; J gene: TRBJ2-7; D gene: .; clone size: .; CDR3 DNA: TGTGCCATCAGTGCTAGGGGGTACGAGCAGTACTTC; CDR3 protein: CAISARGYEQYF
V gene: TRBV20-1; J gene: TRBJ2-4; D gene: .; clone size: .; CDR3 DNA: TGCAGCCTCTTAGAGACAACAAGAGCCAAAAACATTCAGTACTTC; CDR3 protein: CSLLETTRAKNIQYF
V gene: TRBV12-3/TRBV12-4; J gene: TRBJ1-1; D gene: .; clone size: few; CDR3 DNA: TGTGCCAGCAGTTCTGGGCAGGCGAACACTGAAGCTTTCTTT; CDR3 protein: CASSSGQANTEAFF
V gene: TRBV7-9; J gene: TRBJ1-1; D gene: .; clone size: .; CDR3 DNA: TGTGCCAGCAGCTTACGGGACACTGAAGCTTTCTTT; CDR3 protein: CASSLRDTEAFF
V gene: TRBV11-2; J gene: TRBJ2-7; D gene: TRBD1; clone size: few; CDR3 DNA: TGTGCCAGCAGCCGAAACCAATGGGACAGGGGAGCTGACGAGCAGTACTTC; CDR3 protein: CASSRNQWDRGADEQYF
V gene: TRBV4-3; J gene: TRBJ2-7; D gene: TRBD2; clone size: few; CDR3 DNA: TGCGCCAGCAGCCAGTTACTAGCGGGGGGTTTCGAGCAGTACTTC; CDR3 protein: CASSQLLAGGFEQYF
V gene: TRBV12-3/TRBV12-4; J gene: TRBJ2-3; D gene: .; clone size: .; CDR3 DNA: TGTGCCAGCAGTTTATTGCGTCTGGGCGGCACAGATACGCAGTATTTT; CDR3 protein: CASSLLRLGGTDTQYF